The present T cell receptor beta chain was sequenced within a study of CD8+CD57+ T cells in acquired aplastic anemia. Study overall: Sorted cells (CD4+ and CD8+) yielded DNA amounts that averaged approximately 3 ug. Healthy donors had, on average, around 11 million reads for their CD4+ cells.

The CDR3 is 16 residues long. Germline loops: CDR1 SGHRS, CDR2 YFSETQ. Germline trimming cut 4 bases from V and 5 bases from J; bases unmatched to any gene: 13. In its sample, this clonotype was seen many times. No antigen is known for it. Study-wide results and caveats: Roughly 30 sequences, all CD8+ CDR3, were shared between patients and controls. Researchers reported that CD8+ Simpson's diversity was not significantly different in patients versus controls.

Profiling of TCR beta VDJ combinations and CDR3 sequences used genomic DNA as template. Each CDR3 protein gets one entry after TCRdb re-called the reads with MiXCR. The sample consists of hundreds of thousands of distinct CDR3 sequences, 55% to 75% of them appearing once. The TCR was taken from a human donor in good health, serving as a control. V and J are TRBV5-1 and TRBJ1-2; 8 bases agree with TRBD1. Specimen: sorted CD4+, CD8+, or CD8+CD57+ T cells (not recorded which) from PBMCs. CDR3 in amino acids: CASSLGQGTGQYGYTF. The CDR3 DNA sequence: TGCGCCAGCAGCCTCGGACAGGGAACTGGCCAATATGGCTACACCTTC.